This T cell receptor (beta chain) was captured by sequencing in a study of shared clonotypes between healthy human individuals. The germline V gene encodes CDR1 SEHNR and CDR2 FQNEAQ (reference sequence). This CDR3 region has 13 residues. V lost 2 bases, J lost 6 bases, and 8 bases lay in between. With regard to this clone: The same CDR3 also results from other DNA sequences found in this sample.

Repertoires were generated with immunoSEQ multiplex PCR, while TCRdb's copy carries only in-frame clones and drops some. The sample gives 950,000 to 1,100,000 clones, about 77% of which show up once; roughly 1.5% is in the top ten. Input material: memory CD4+ T cells sorted from blood. Stated subset: CD45RA-negative fraction. The clonotype comes from a young man in good health. This chain links TRBV7-9 with TRBJ2-1, with D perhaps being TRBD1 or TRBD2 (5 bases each). CDR3 DNA sequence: TGTGCCAGCAGCTTAAGAGGGGTCAATGAGCAGTTCTTC. Residues: CASSLRGVNEQFF.